One and the same sample provided the 14 T cell receptor beta chains below, sequenced in a study of blood T cell repertoires in COVID-19. Clones were read by immunoSEQ multiplex PCR, and TCRdb kept only the in-frame ones, dropping some. The table lists 150,000 to 200,000 clones, roughly 87% of them singletons. Specimen: peripheral blood. These receptor sequences come from a woman aged 45-60 years with acute or convalescent COVID-19.

This chain links TRBV3-1 (or the pseudogene TRBV3-2) with TRBJ2-6; no definite D call. The CDR3 runs 16 residues. Trimming took off 0 bases at V and 0 bases at J, with 6 bases between the two ends. Germline CDR1 is LGHDT and CDR2 is YNNKEL (reference sequence). The CDR3 DNA reads TGTGCCAGCAGCCAAGATGGCTTCTCTGGGGCCAACGTCCTGACTTTC. Protein product: CASSQDGFSGANVLTF.

J is TRBJ1-2 and V is TRBV28; TRBD1 might be the D (5 bases). The CDR3 runs to 15 residues. Trimming took 6 bases from V and 4 from J, leaving 18 bases between them. CDR1 MDHEN and CDR2 SYDVKM come from the germline V gene. The CDR3 coding sequence is TGTGCCAGCAGCCGGGGGTTTTTTGAAGGCTATGGCTACACCTTC. Residues: CASSRGFFEGYGYTF.

The chain uses TRBV24-1 and TRBJ2-3, with 9 bases that match TRBD1. The CDR3 is 17 residues long. CDR1 KGHDR and CDR2 SFDVKD come from the germline V gene. With V trimmed by 4 bases and J by 2 bases, 9 bases remained unmatched. The CDR3 DNA sequence: TGTGCCACCAGTGACTCGGCCGGGACAGGGCCCACAGATACGCAGTATTTT. Translation gives CATSDSAGTGPTDTQYF.

This chain joins TRBV7-9 and TRBJ1-4; 8 bases line up with TRBD1. This CDR3 contains 14 residues. Looked up from germline, CDR1 is SEHNR and CDR2 is FQNEAQ (reference sequence). V was clipped by 8 bases and J by 5 bases; unmatched bases: 7. The CDR3 sequence: CASVKDRVNEKLFF. In DNA, the CDR3 is TGTGCCAGCGTGAAGGACAGGGTAAATGAAAAACTGTTTTTT.

This rearrangement joins TRBV30 to TRBJ2-1, with TRBD2 matching over 10 bases. CDR3 length: 16 amino acids. V shed 0 bases, J shed 3 bases, and the junction held 5 bases outside the gene matches. From germline, CDR1 is GTSNPN and CDR2 SVGIG (reference sequence). CDR3 loop: CAWSVSSGSDYNEQFF. As DNA, the CDR3 is TGTGCCTGGAGTGTATCTAGCGGGAGTGACTACAATGAGCAGTTCTTC.

This CDR3 reads CASSFLAGGGDTQYF. CDR3 bases: TGTGCCAGCAGCTTCCTAGCGGGAGGCGGAGATACGCAGTATTTT. The chain recombines TRBV7-9 with TRBJ2-3; 11 positions agree with TRBD2. This CDR3 comprises 15 residues. Germline V gene lookup returns CDR1 SEHNR and CDR2 FQNEAQ (reference sequence). V lost 3 bases to trimming and J lost 5 bases; unmatched junction nucleotides: 4. The full variable domain, with the rest looked up from reference TRBV7-9 and TRBJ2-3, is DTGVSQNPRHKITKRGQNVTFRCDPISEHNRLYWYRQTLGQGPEFLTYFQNEAQLEKSRLLSDRFSAERPKGSFSTLEIQRTEQGDSAMYLCASSFLAGGGDTQYFGPGTRLTVL.

This rearrangement joins TRBV27 to TRBJ2-7, with D possibly matching TRBD1 (6 bases). Trimming took 5 bases from V and 4 from J, leaving 18 bases between them. The germline CDR1 and CDR2 sequences are MNHEY and SMNVEV (reference sequence). The CDR3 is 15 residues long. CDR3 sequence (DNA): TGTGCCAGCAGTCCGTACGGGTCAAGGGGGTACGAGCAGTACTTC. It encodes CASSPYGSRGYEQYF.

The chain has TRBV6-2 or TRBV6-3 and TRBJ1-1; 7 bases map to TRBD1. Germline loops: CDR1 MNHEY, CDR2 SVGEGT. Losses at the gene ends were 4 bases for V and 5 bases for J; bases not matched to a gene: 4. The CDR3 spans 13 residues. In DNA form, the CDR3 reads TGTGCCAGCAGTTTCTACAGGGGTACTGAAGCTTTCTTT. It translates to CASSFYRGTEAFF.

The rearrangement links TRBV6-5 to TRBJ2-3; D perhaps matches TRBD2 (6 bases). CDR1 is MNHEY, CDR2 SVGAGI, per germline. The V gene lost 2 bases and the J gene lost 2 bases, with 14 bases spanning the gap. The CDR3 is 16 amino acids. CDR3 region: CASSYGGGGDTDTQYF. CDR3 bases: TGTGCCAGCAGTTACGGGGGAGGAGGTGACACAGATACGCAGTATTTT.

The chain combines TRBV27 with TRBJ2-7; 10 bases fit TRBD2. This CDR3 comprises 16 residues. Per germline, CDR1 MNHEY and CDR2 SMNVEV (reference sequence). Germline trimming cut 0 bases from V and 3 bases from J; bases unmatched to any gene: 5. The CDR3 here is CASSLSASGGIYEQYF. In DNA form, the CDR3 reads TGTGCCAGCAGTTTATCGGCTAGCGGGGGCATCTACGAGCAGTACTTC.

V and J are TRBV7-2 and TRBJ1-1, with TRBD1 matching over 9 bases. V was pared by 5 bases and J by 1 base, with 5 bases of the junction left unmatched. Germline CDR1 reads SGHTA; CDR2 reads FQGNSA. CDR3 length: 15 residues. The CDR3 here is CASSVTGGRNTEAFF. The CDR3 nucleotides are TGTGCCAGCAGCGTGACAGGGGGGAGGAACACTGAAGCTTTCTTT.

The J gene is TRBJ1-2, the V gene TRBV10-2; TRBD1 matches 7 bases. CDR3 length: 15 residues. J lost 5 bases, V lost 7 bases, and 13 bases had no gene match. CDR1 is WSHSY, CDR2 SAAADI, per germline. The DNA of the CDR3 is TGCGCCAGCACTACGACTCTGGACAGGCTGTATGGCTACACCTTC. Its translation is CASTTTLDRLYGYTF.

CDR3 loop: CASSQELGRAETQYF. CDR3 bases: TGTGCCAGCAGCCAAGAACTTGGCAGGGCAGAGACCCAGTACTTC. The genes are TRBV14 and TRBJ2-5, with D tentatively TRBD1 (5 bases). V lost 0 bases to trimming and J lost 4 bases, with 12 bases between them. Germline V gene lookup returns CDR1 SGHDN and CDR2 FVKESK. CDR3 size: 15 residues. Full variable domain (outside the CDR3, taken from reference TRBV14 and TRBJ2-5): EAGVTQFPSHSVIEKGQTVTLRCDPISGHDNLYWYRRVMGKEIKFLLHFVKESKQDESGMPNNRFLAERTGGTYSTLKVQPAELEDSGVYFCASSQELGRAETQYFGPGTRLLVL.

This CDR3 reads CAARGPQGLNEQFF. The CDR3 coding sequence is TGTGCCGCCAGGGGCCCACAGGGGTTGAATGAGCAGTTCTTC. The chain has TRBV10-3 and TRBJ2-1; 7 bases line up with TRBD1. V was clipped by 11 bases and J by 7 bases; unmatched bases: 14. The CDR3 is 14 amino acids. CDR1 is ENHRY and CDR2 is SYGVKD in the germline V gene.